One TCR beta chain is described in this entry. In this sample, this clone turned up once. The antigen this receptor binds is unknown. Base-call qualities are not available, and no considerably larger clone is one nucleotide away. The library was generated by the immunoSEQ multiplex PCR assay. For the multiplex PCR, a mixture combining 60 forward primers for TCR Vbeta segments and 13 reverse primers for TCR Jbeta segments was used. Amplification of the CDR3 region of rearranged TCR beta genes was performed with a multiplex PCR assay on genomic DNA. On the Illumina HiSeq System, the amplified TCR beta libraries were sequenced as 87-base-pair reads. The authors processed their data as follows. In a later analysis, some 80 million unique TCR beta chains were counted across the roughly 670 repertoires, and roughly 11 million of these chains were shared by at least two donors. A nearest-neighbor algorithm error-corrected the raw reads and collapsed the reads into unique sequences, merging closely related sequences to remove PCR and sequencing errors. CDR3 sequences were aligned to IMGT reference sequences to assign V, D and J gene segments. Each retained sequence needed at least a six-nucleotide match to both a V gene segment and a J gene segment. A rearrangement was called productive if the CDR3 had no stop codons and remained in frame with V and J, and every other rearrangement was called non-productive. CDR3 was defined by IMGT convention, running from the second conserved V-encoded cysteine to the conserved J-encoded phenylalanine. Sequences without an unambiguous match to a single V gene segment were excluded from the earlier analysis of several hundred of the donors. An earlier analysis of almost 600 of the donors classified V segments as functional when productive rearrangements were above 56.7% and as segregating when the standard deviation between donors was above 5%. A statistical classification framework was built to diagnose cytomegalovirus status from the catalog of TCR beta chain sequences. In a later analysis, V and J genes were assigned by comparing TCR nucleotide sequences against IMGT/GENE-DB human TR gene sequences. Using the TCRdist pipeline, a later analysis assigned CDR3 sequences along with most-parsimonious VDJ recombination scenarios. A later analysis defined each TCR beta chain by its CDR3 amino acid sequence plus V-gene family, and excluded reads lacking a unique V-gene family. In a later analysis, around 600 highly shared, low-generation-probability nucleotide sequences were removed to address suspected cross-contamination and a sequencing artifact. In a later analysis, a clonal expansion index was calculated for each public chain from normalized within-repertoire ranks of inferred template counts. In a later analysis, generation probabilities were computed using a VDJ recombination model fitted to out-of-frame rearrangements, and the results were checked against IGoR. In a later analysis, hypergeometric tests were used to score TCR-TCR, TCR-HLA and TCR-CMV co-occurrence, with a repertoire-size bias correction applied to TCR pairs. In a later analysis, false discovery rates were estimated by permuting HLA or CMV assignments 20 times. In a later analysis, co-occurring TCRs were grouped with DBSCAN, and TCRdist sequence similarity was added when clustering was performed within HLA-allele-positive subsets. Repertoires with fewer than 30,000 or more than 120,000 public chains, plus five repertoires with anomalous nucleotide sharing, were excluded from co-occurrence clustering. TCRdb stores this immuneACCESS table with in-frame sequences only. Part of the clones is absent; in the studies checked, under half of the shortfall reflects unresolved V genes, and no reason is known for the rest. Clone size and the V and J calls come from that table; the DNA yielded D and trimming. The sample records roughly 200,000 clones, about 87% of which are singletons. Over 1% of the sample belongs to the ten largest clones.

The CDR3 sequence holds 18 residues, the cysteine and phenylalanine included. Of the read, only the CDR3 DNA is kept; its 54 bases are in frame from base 1. Between the V and J ends, shortened by 2 bases and 6 bases respectively, the junction contains 24 bases. The CDR1 and CDR2 encoded by the germline V gene are MGHRA and YSYEKL. In total, fewer than 750 healthy bone marrow donors made up the cohort. Cohort members were all nominally healthy when sampled, although unrecorded immune exposures were likely present. The donor tested CMV seronegative and was one of the 352 seronegative cohort members. Every donor gave a peripheral blood sample, and the peripheral blood mononuclear cells from that sample were used for TCR beta sequencing. The Qiagen DNeasy Blood Extraction Kit was used to extract genomic DNA from the blood cell samples. This sample is drawn from a study of cytomegalovirus exposure and HLA in healthy donors (TCRdb year 2017). For context, the study as a whole: According to an earlier analysis of 550 to 700 of the donors, 150 million to 200 million T cells yielded roughly 110 million unique TCR beta sequences and 276 Gb of sequence data. Around 320 gigabases of sequencing data and around 87 million unique TCR sequences were included in an early release covering about 700 HLA-typed donors. The genetic ancestry cluster associated with self-reported Caucasian donors included 81% of the roughly 400 genotyped donors. The study aimed to test whether cataloging public T cell receptors could reveal signatures of past pathogen exposure. Using immunosequencing, the study profiled T cell repertoires from about 650 subjects and related those repertoires to cytomegalovirus serostatus. A separate validation cohort of 100 to 150 different subjects was used in addition to the 666-subject first cohort. To predict cytomegalovirus infection status, the study brought together high-throughput TCR immunosequencing, statistical association of individual TCRs with disease status, and machine learning. A later analysis re-analyzed previously published TCR beta repertoires from approximately 700 donors and added high-resolution HLA genotyping to study TCR occurrence patterns. Rather than using new phenotypic data, the later analysis identified candidate immune exposures from TCR beta sequences and from how often those sequences occurred across donors. An earlier analysis of approximately 640 of the donors applied high-throughput TCR beta sequencing to assess whether each TCR beta V gene segment acted as functional or pseudogenic. Alongside the repertoire data, information on donor age, sex, ethnicity and CMV serostatus was compiled. Genome-wide SNP genotypes for about 55% of the 666 donors were used in a later genetic analysis, which treated that subset as a discovery cohort. All discovery cohort repertoires had been generated on a single sequencing platform. Class I and class II HLA loci were covered by the typing at four-digit resolution. Typing coverage varied by locus: about 620-630 donors for A, B, C, DRB1 and DQB1; some 520 for DQA1; more than 600 for DPA1; approximately 470 for DPB1. A handful of DR-DQ haplotypes were handled as single units for association and clustering because linkage in the cohort was strong. Among 350 to 400 genotyped donors of the cohort, an average of roughly 240,000 unique TCR beta nucleotide sequences were sequenced per donor, around 20% of them non-productive.

Results and caveats for the whole study, not just this receptor: In a later analysis, the rate of TCR association differed among HLA loci, with DRB1 alleles having the most associated TCRs and HLA-C alleles having the fewest. Assigning TCR associations to individual alleles was difficult when HLA alleles, especially DR and DQ, strongly co-occurred. HLA typing was unavailable for some donors at each locus, so association tests used only the typed subset. Immune exposure information for the cohort was limited to CMV serostatus. In an earlier analysis of 450 to 750 of the donors, most TCR beta V segments appeared in productive rearrangements about 90% or about 30% of the time, broadly matching IMGT annotations. Compared with equally common non-associated chains, HLA-associated TCR beta chains in a later analysis were more clonally expanded and had lower generation probabilities. Because counts were too low, roughly 18 rarely observed V segments, including chromosome 9 orphons, were left out of the earlier analysis of approximately 500 of the donors. Most TCR sequences were observed very rarely across donors, whereas some public TCRs were present in many individuals. A later genetic analysis reported fewer N-insertions in productive TCRs among donors in an Asian-associated ancestry cluster than the approximately 700-donor mean. The classifier was reported to diagnose cytomegalovirus status with high specificity and sensitivity in both the original and validation cohorts. The 87-base-pair reads could not distinguish some IMGT-functional V segments, including TRBV6-2 and TRBV6-3, so those segments were excluded. A later analysis reported that several top co-occurrence clusters appeared linked to parvovirus B19, influenza, CMV and Epstein-Barr virus. In a later analysis, about 16,000 TCR beta sequences were associated with specific HLA alleles at a false discovery rate of 0.05. The cohort was sequenced for TCR beta chains only, and without alpha or paired-chain data the features that could be detected were limited. A further reported finding was that TCR beta sequences accurately predicted the HLA-A and HLA-B alleles for most subjects in the first cohort. In the study, roughly 160 TCR beta chains were listed as associated with cytomegalovirus. Correlated functional status among segregating V segments might be attributable to linkage disequilibrium, but an unknown experimental factor could not be ruled out. In vitro tests confirmed that three of the cytomegalovirus-associated TCR beta chains recognize cytomegalovirus antigens. The authors suggested that the approach could potentially be extended to other disease states and immunological phenotypes. A later analysis found that most CMV-associated TCR beta chains appeared HLA-restricted, with HLA associations seemingly driven largely by CMV exposure. V-gene and J-gene trimming of TCR beta chains was associated with a missense DCLRE1C variant in a later genetic analysis, and the association was replicated in an independent cohort. A cluster of highly shared sequence variants was judged likely to be a technical artifact of the sequencing pipeline. Presence/absence analyses assumed roughly uniform sequencing depth across donors, an assumption that may not hold.

The sequence came from a man aged 25 to 40 in good health and CMV-seronegative. The chain links TRBV4-1 with TRBJ2-3; 5 matching bases give a weak D call of TRBD2. Sequencing input: PBMCs. The sequenced DNA: TGCGCCAGCAGCCAAAATAACGCAGCCCGGGGAAGTCTCGATACGCAGTATTTT. Its protein is CASSQNNAARGSLDTQYF.